This T cell receptor beta chain was observed in a study of cytomegalovirus exposure and HLA in healthy donors. Each donor was nominally healthy when sampled (though unrecorded immune exposures were likely). V was cut by 0 bases and J by 0 bases, with 11 bases left in between. CDR3 length: 16 amino acids. Per the germline V gene, CDR1 is MNHEY and CDR2 is SMNVEV (reference sequence). General study findings and limits: In a later analysis, productive TCRs from donors in an Asian-associated ancestry cluster reportedly carried fewer N-insertions than the cohort mean. An observed cluster of highly shared sequence variants was recorded as a likely sequencing artifact.

As to this clone: Its antigen is as yet unknown.

The study ran its PCR with 60 Vbeta and 13 Jbeta primers. Sequencing was performed with immunoSEQ multiplex PCR; in TCRdb, only in-frame clones are kept and a portion is missing. This table has about 170,000 clones, 70% to 90% appearing once. The source is a man in his thirties or forties in good health and CMV-seropositive. Sequencing used PBMCs. The J gene is TRBJ1-1, the V gene TRBV27; the D is unclear. CDR3 nucleotide sequence: TGTGCCAGCAGTTTATCGCGAGGCACCATGAACACTGAAGCTTTCTTT. This encodes CASSLSRGTMNTEAFF.